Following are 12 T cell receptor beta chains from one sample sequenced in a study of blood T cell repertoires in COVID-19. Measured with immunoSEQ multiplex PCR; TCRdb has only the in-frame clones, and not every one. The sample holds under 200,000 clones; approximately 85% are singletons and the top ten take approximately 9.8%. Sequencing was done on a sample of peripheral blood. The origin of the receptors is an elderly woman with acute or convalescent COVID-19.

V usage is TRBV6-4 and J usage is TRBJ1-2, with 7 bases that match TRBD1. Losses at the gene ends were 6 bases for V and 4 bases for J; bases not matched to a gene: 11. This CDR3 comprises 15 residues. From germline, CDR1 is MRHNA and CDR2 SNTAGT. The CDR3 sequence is CASSRLAGGTYGYTF. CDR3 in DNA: TGTGCCAGCAGCCGACTGGCAGGGGGGACCTATGGCTACACCTTC.

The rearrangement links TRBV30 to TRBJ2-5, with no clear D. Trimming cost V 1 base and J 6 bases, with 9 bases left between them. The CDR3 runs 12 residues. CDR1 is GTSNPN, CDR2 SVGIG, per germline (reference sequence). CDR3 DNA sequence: TGTGCCTGGAGTGAGTATGGGCAGACCCAGTACTTC. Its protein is CAWSEYGQTQYF. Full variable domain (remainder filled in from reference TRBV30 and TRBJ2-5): SQTIHQWPATLVQPVGSPLSLECTVEGTSNPNLYWYRQAAGRGLQLLFYSVGIGQISSEVPQNLSASRPQDRQFILSSKKLLLSDSGFYLCAWSEYGQTQYFGPGTRLLVL.

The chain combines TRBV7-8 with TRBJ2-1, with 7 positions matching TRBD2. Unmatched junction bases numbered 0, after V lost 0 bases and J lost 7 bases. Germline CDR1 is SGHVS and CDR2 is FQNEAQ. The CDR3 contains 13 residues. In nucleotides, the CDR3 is TGTGCCAGCAGCTTAGCGGGGGGGAATGAGCAGTTCTTC. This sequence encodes CASSLAGGNEQFF.

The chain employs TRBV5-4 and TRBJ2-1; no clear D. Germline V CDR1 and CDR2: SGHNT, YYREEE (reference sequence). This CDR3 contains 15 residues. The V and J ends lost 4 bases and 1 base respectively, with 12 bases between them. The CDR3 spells CASSVDIVSYNEQFF. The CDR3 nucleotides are TGTGCCAGCAGCGTCGATATAGTGTCCTACAATGAGCAGTTCTTC.

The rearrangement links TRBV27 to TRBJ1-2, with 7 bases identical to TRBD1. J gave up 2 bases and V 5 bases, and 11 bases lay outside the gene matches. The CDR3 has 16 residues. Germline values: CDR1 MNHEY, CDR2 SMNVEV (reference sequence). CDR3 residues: CASSHSGTAKNYGYTF. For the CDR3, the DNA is TGTGCCAGCAGTCATTCCGGGACAGCTAAGAACTATGGCTACACCTTC.

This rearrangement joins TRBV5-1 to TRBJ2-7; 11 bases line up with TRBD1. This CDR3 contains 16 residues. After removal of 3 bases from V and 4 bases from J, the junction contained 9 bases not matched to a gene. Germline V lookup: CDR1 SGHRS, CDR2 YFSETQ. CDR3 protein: CASSWRDRGNPYEQYF. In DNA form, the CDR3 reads TGCGCCAGCAGCTGGCGGGACAGGGGGAACCCTTACGAGCAGTACTTC.

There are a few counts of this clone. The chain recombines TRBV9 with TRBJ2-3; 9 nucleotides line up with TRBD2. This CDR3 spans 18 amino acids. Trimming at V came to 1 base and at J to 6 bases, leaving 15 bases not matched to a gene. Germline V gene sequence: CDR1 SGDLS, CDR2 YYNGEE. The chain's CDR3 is CASSVSFLAGTSGDTQYF. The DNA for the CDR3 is TGTGCCAGCAGCGTATCGTTCCTAGCGGGAACCTCGGGGGATACGCAGTATTTT. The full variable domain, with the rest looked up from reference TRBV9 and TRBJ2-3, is DSGVTQTPKHLITATGQRVTLRCSPRSGDLSVYWYQQSLDQGLQFLIQYYNGEERAKGNILERFSAQQFPDLHSELNLSSLELGDSALYFCASSVSFLAGTSGDTQYFGPGTRLTVL.

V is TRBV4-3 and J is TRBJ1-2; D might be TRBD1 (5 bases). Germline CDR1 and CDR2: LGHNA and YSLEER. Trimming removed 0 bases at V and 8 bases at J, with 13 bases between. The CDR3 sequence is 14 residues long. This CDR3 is CASSQDGWGRGYTF. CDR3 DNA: TGCGCCAGCAGCCAAGATGGGTGGGGGAGGGGCTACACCTTC.

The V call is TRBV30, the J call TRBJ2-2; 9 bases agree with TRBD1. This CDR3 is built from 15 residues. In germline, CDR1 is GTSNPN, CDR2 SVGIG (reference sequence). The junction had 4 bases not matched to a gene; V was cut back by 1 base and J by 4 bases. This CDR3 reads CAWSGGQGTTGELFF. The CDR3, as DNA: TGTGCCTGGAGTGGGGGACAGGGAACCACCGGGGAGCTGTTTTTT.

The CDR3 DNA is TGCGCCAGCAGCCAAGTTCGGACAGCAACTAATGAAAAACTGTTTTTT. Encoded protein: CASSQVRTATNEKLFF. V gene TRBV4-1 combines with J gene TRBJ1-4; a possible D gene is TRBD1 (6 bases). Trimming stripped 1 base from V and 0 bases from J, with 9 bases between. CDR3 length: 16 residues. CDR1 MGHRA and CDR2 YSYEKL come from the germline V gene.

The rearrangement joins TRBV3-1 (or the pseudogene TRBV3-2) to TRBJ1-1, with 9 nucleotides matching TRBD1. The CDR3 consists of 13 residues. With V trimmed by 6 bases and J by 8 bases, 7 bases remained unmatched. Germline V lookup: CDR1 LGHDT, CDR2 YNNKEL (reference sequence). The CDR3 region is CASRGTGPREAFF. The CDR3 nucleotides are TGTGCCAGCAGGGGGACAGGGCCCCGCGAAGCTTTCTTT.

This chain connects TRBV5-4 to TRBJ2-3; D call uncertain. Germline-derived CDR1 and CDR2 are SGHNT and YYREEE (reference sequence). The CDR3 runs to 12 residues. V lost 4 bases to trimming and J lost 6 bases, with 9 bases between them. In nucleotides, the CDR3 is TGTGCCAGCAGCAGAGTCGGGGATACGCAGTATTTT. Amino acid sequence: CASSRVGDTQYF.